Listed here are 14 T cell receptor beta chains from one sample, sequenced in a study of cytomegalovirus exposure and HLA in healthy donors. With 60 Vbeta and 13 Jbeta primers, the PCR was carried out. The data were produced by immunoSEQ multiplex PCR, yet TCRdb's version contains in-frame clones alone and is incomplete. The sample lists about 180,000 clones, 70% to 85% seen once, with roughly 1.2% in the top ten. Sequencing was performed on PBMCs. The receptors come from a girl between 2 and 10 years old in good health and CMV-seropositive.

This chain joins TRBV5-4 and TRBJ2-3; TRBD1 aligns across 8 bases. The CDR3 totals 12 residues. The germline gives CDR1 SGHNT, CDR2 YYREEE (reference sequence). Unmatched junction bases numbered 0, after V lost 1 base and J lost 8 bases. CDR3 sequence reads: CASSLTGGTQYF. In DNA form, the CDR3 reads TGTGCCAGCAGCTTGACAGGGGGTACGCAGTATTTT.

The chain uses TRBV5-1 and TRBJ1-4; D is possibly TRBD1 (5 bases). Germline V gene data show CDR1 as SGHRS and CDR2 as YFSETQ. This CDR3 has 15 amino acids. Trimming cost V 4 bases and J 5 bases, with 15 bases left between them. The CDR3 is CASSLDGHSNEKLFF. In DNA form, the CDR3 reads TGCGCCAGCAGCCTTGACGGACACAGCAATGAAAAACTGTTTTTT.

The rearrangement joins TRBV5-1 to TRBJ2-7; 9 nucleotides agree with TRBD2. This CDR3 is 17 amino acids long. After removal of 2 bases from V and 0 bases from J, the junction contained 9 bases not matched to a gene. Germline CDR1 and CDR2: SGHRS and YFSETQ. The CDR3 here is CASSLSGGPPFSYEQYF. The CDR3, as DNA: TGCGCCAGCAGCTTAAGCGGGGGGCCTCCATTCTCCTACGAGCAGTACTTC. The full variable domain, its missing parts supplied by reference TRBV5-1 and TRBJ2-7, is KAGVTQTPRYLIKTRGQQVTLSCSPISGHRSVSWYQQTPGQGLQFLFEYFSETQRNKGNFPGRFSGRQFSNSRSEMNVSTLELGDSALYLCASSLSGGPPFSYEQYFGPGTRLTVT.

The chain carries TRBV9 and TRBJ1-2; tentative D call: TRBD1 (5 bases). Germline V gene data show CDR1 as SGDLS and CDR2 as YYNGEE. The V and J ends lost 4 bases and 4 bases respectively, with 23 bases between them. This CDR3 contains 17 residues. CDR3 region: CASSTGVGGAKGYGYTF. For the CDR3, the DNA is TGTGCCAGCAGCACCGGGGTAGGAGGGGCTAAGGGCTATGGCTACACCTTC.

The chain links TRBV19 to TRBJ2-7; 12 bases agree with TRBD2. Germline values: CDR1 LNHDA, CDR2 SQIVND (reference sequence). The CDR3 is made up of 15 amino acids. Trimming took 5 bases from V and 3 from J; bases not matched to a gene: 5. The CDR3 nucleotides read TGTGCCAGTAGTCCCCAGACTAGCGGGAGCTACGAGCAGTACTTC. Protein: CASSPQTSGSYEQYF.

The gene calls are TRBV9 and TRBJ1-1; D unclear. Trimming left V 4 bases short and J 8 bases short, with 18 bases between. Per the germline V gene, CDR1 is SGDLS and CDR2 is YYNGEE. This CDR3 has 14 amino acids. The CDR3 DNA reads TGTGCCAGCAGCAATCGGGCCTCGGAGGGCGAAGCTTTCTTT. Amino acids: CASSNRASEGEAFF.

V and J are TRBV7-8 and TRBJ1-3; no reliable D call. With 1 base removed from V and 0 bases from J, the gap between germline ends came to 13 bases. The CDR3 contains 17 residues. The germline V gene has CDR1 SGHVS and CDR2 FQNEAQ. The CDR3 bases are TGTGCCAGCAGCTTAGTGGAGAGCCTGAGCTCTGGAAACACCATATATTTT. The encoded protein is CASSLVESLSSGNTIYF. The full variable domain, in which reference TRBV7-8 and TRBJ1-3 provide the parts outside the CDR3, is GAGVSQSPRYKVAKRGQDVALRCDPISGHVSLFWYQQALGQGPEFLTYFQNEAQLDKSGLPSDRFFAERPEGSVSTLKIQRTQQEDSAVYLCASSLVESLSSGNTIYFGEGSWLTVV.

This chain links TRBV6-5 with TRBJ2-7, with D perhaps matching TRBD2 (5 bases). V was shortened by 6 bases and J by 2 bases, with 11 bases between the two germline ends. Germline values: CDR1 MNHEY, CDR2 SVGAGI. The CDR3 is 13 amino acids. The CDR3 is CASRALAPYEQYF. The CDR3 DNA sequence: TGTGCCAGCAGGGCTTTAGCGCCCTACGAGCAGTACTTC.

The chain couples TRBV2 to TRBJ1-2; no reliable D call. Germline values: CDR1 SNHLY, CDR2 FYNNEI. The CDR3 covers 15 residues. Trimming pared 4 bases from V and 0 bases from J, leaving 12 bases between. CDR3 sequence: CASSAADTPNYGYTF. The CDR3 nucleotides read TGTGCCAGCAGTGCCGCCGATACACCTAACTATGGCTACACCTTC.

This clone was seen a few times. The chain couples TRBV5-1 to TRBJ1-1, with TRBD1 matching over 8 bases. V trimming: 2 bases; J trimming: 4 bases; junction bases outside the gene matches: 10. Germline V gives CDR1 SGHRS, CDR2 YFSETQ. The CDR3 is made up of 16 amino acids. In DNA form, the CDR3 reads TGCGCCAGCAGCTTACAGGGGGGAGAGACCTTCACTGAAGCTTTCTTT. Amino acids: CASSLQGGETFTEAFF.

Concerning this clone itself: Other DNA sequences in this sample translate to the same CDR3. The J gene is TRBJ1-5, the V gene TRBV10-2; 9 positions agree with TRBD1. The CDR3 has 14 amino acids. The trim removed 6 bases at V and 6 bases at J, leaving 6 bases unmatched. Germline CDR1 and CDR2: WSHSY and SAAADI. This chain's CDR3 is CASRTGQGGQPQHF. In nucleotides, the CDR3 is TGCGCCAGCAGGACGGGACAGGGTGGTCAGCCCCAGCATTTT.

Comment on this clone: In the same sample, other DNA sequences code for this CDR3. V and J are TRBV13 and TRBJ1-1; D not resolved. Trimming took off 0 bases at V and 1 base at J, with 6 bases between the two ends. The CDR3 extends over 14 amino acids. CDR1 and CDR2 (germline): PRHDT, FYEKMQ (reference sequence). CDR3 bases: TGTGCCAGCAGCTTAGGTCGCAGGAACACTGAAGCTTTCTTT. Its protein is CASSLGRRNTEAFF.

CDR3 amino acids: CASSSSFLDRDTQYF. For the CDR3, the DNA is TGTGCCAGCAGCTCTTCCTTTTTAGACAGGGATACGCAGTATTTT. The V gene is TRBV11-2, the J gene TRBJ2-3; TRBD1 might be the D (6 bases). V dropped 4 bases and J dropped 6 bases, with 17 bases sitting between them. The CDR3 covers 15 residues. CDR1 is SGHAT and CDR2 is FQNNGV in the germline V gene.

The chain couples TRBV19 to TRBJ1-5; 9 bases match TRBD1. This CDR3 comprises 15 residues. V shed 6 bases, J shed 3 bases, and the junction held 6 bases outside the gene matches. Germline V gene sequence: CDR1 LNHDA, CDR2 SQIVND (reference sequence). CDR3 sequence reads: CASRPQGAHNQPQHF. The CDR3 DNA follows: TGTGCCAGTAGACCACAGGGGGCCCACAATCAGCCCCAGCATTTT.